This record covers a single T cell receptor (beta chain). Its antigen is undetermined. The data are from a study of CD8 T cells in Susac syndrome. Points from the study as a whole: An acknowledgment was made by the study that its TCR sequencing and HLA analysis involved relatively few individuals.

High-throughput TCR beta sequencing covered peripheral CD8+ and CD4+ T cells. TEMRA cells were FACS-enriched, unlike CD8+ and CD4+ T cells, which were negatively isolated. After extraction with the RNeasy kit, roughly 0.45 to 1 ug of the RNA was reverse transcribed using random hexamers. A multiplex approach, immunoSEQ multiplex PCR, amplified TCR beta CDR3 across 54 Vbeta and 13 Jbeta. TCRdb used MiXCR to reprocess the immunoSEQ multiplex PCR reads, holding one entry per CDR3 protein. The repertoire holds approximately 200,000 distinct CDR3 sequences, around nine tenths seen once, with about 0.13% in the top ten. Germline assignment: CDR1 LGHDT and CDR2 YNNKEL (reference sequence). The CDR3 extends over 14 amino acids. With 1 base removed from V and 5 bases from J, the gap between germline ends came to 11 bases.

The sequence was collected from a human donor with multiple sclerosis. Sequencing was done on a sample of CD8+ T cells from PBMCs. The J gene is TRBJ2-5, the V gene TRBV3-1, with a tentative D call TRBD2 (5 bases). The CDR3 DNA sequence: TGTGCCAGCAGCCAAGTCGGTGGGGAGGAGACCCAGTACTTC. This encodes CASSQVGGEETQYF.